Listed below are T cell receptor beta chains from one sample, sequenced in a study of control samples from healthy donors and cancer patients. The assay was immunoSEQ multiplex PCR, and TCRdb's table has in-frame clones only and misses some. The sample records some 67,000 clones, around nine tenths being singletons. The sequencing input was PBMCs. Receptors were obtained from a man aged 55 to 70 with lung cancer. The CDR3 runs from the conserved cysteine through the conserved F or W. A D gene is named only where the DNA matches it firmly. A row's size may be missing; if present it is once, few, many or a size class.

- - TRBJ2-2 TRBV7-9 TGTGCCAGCAGCTTAGAGGCGGGTTGGAACACCGGGGAGCTGTTTTTT CASSLEAGWNTGELFF
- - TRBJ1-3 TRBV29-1 TGCAGCGCCAGCCGGGACACCTCTGGAAACACCATATATTTT CSASRDTSGNTIYF
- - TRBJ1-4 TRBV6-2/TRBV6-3 TGTGCCAGCAGTTTTAATACACCTGTAACTAATGAAAAACTGTTTTTT CASSFNTPVTNEKLFF
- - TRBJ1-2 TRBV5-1 TGCGCCAGCAGCAGCCCCGGGGCAGGCGCTAACTATGGCTACACCTTC CASSSPGAGANYGYTF
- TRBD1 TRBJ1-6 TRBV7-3 TGTGCCAGCGCCCCCTCGGGACAGGGAGCCTCACCCCTCCACTTT CASAPSGQGASPLHF
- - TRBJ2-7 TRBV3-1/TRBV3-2 TGTGCCAGCAGCCAAATGCACAGCGCAGCCTACGAGCAGTACTTC CASSQMHSAAYEQYF
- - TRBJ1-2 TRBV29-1 TGCAGCGCGCGGACGGAAACTAACTATGGCTACACCTTC CSARTETNYGYTF
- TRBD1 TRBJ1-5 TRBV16 TGTGCCAGCAGCCAATATAATCCCGGGACAGGGGGCGATCAGCCCCAGCATTTT CASSQYNPGTGGDQPQHF
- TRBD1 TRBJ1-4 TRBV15 TGTGCCACCCTTCGACAGGGCCCGAATGAAAAACTGTTTTTT CATLRQGPNEKLFF
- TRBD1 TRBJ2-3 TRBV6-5 TGTGCCAGCAGTCGACAGGGGACTAGCACAGATACGCAGTATTTT CASSRQGTSTDTQYF
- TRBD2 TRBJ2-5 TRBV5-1 TGCGCCAGCAGCTTGGATGCTAGCGGATACCAAGAGACCCAGTACTTC CASSLDASGYQETQYF
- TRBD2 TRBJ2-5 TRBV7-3 TGTGCCAGCAGCTTAACTAGCGGGGTTTACCAAGAGACCCAGTACTTC CASSLTSGVYQETQYF
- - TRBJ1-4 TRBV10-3 TGTGCCATCAGTGAGTCGTCAGGGATTGAAAAACTGTTTTTT CAISESSGIEKLFF
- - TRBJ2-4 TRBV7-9 TGTGCCAGCAGCTTTAACGACAGGAAAAACATTCAGTACTTC CASSFNDRKNIQYF
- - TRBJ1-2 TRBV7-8 TGTGCCAGCAGCTTAGACCGACAGGACTACACCTTC CASSLDRQDYTF
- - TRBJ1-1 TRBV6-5 TGTGCCAGCAGTTATCGAACGGTCTCCTACACTGAAGCTTTCTTT CASSYRTVSYTEAFF
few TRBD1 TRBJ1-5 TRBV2 TGTGCCACCGTGGGACAGGGGGTCAGCAATCAGCCCCAGCATTTT CATVGQGVSNQPQHF
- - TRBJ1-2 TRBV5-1 TGCGCCAGCAGCACAGAGGGTGGCTACACCTTC CASSTEGGYTF
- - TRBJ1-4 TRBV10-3 TGTGCCATCAGTGACCCGAATTCAGGGGAAGATGAAAAACTGTTTTTT CAISDPNSGEDEKLFF
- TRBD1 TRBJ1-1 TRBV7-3 TGTGCCAGCAGCTCGGGGACAGGGGCGGGAGGAATGAACACTGAAGCTTTCTTT CASSSGTGAGGMNTEAFF
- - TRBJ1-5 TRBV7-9 TGTGCCAGCAGCCCCACGGGGGGTGGGGAGCAGCCCCAGCATTTT CASSPTGGGEQPQHF
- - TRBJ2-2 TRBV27 TGTGCCAGCAGTAAATCTACAGGGTTGTGGGCCGGGGAGCTGTTTTTT CASSKSTGLWAGELFF